A single sample gave rise to the 22 T cell receptor beta chains below, sequenced in a study of blood T cell repertoires in COVID-19 (TCRdb year 2020). The library relied on the immunoSEQ multiplex PCR assay. TCRdb re-hosts the immuneACCESS table, in-frame sequences only. Its copies lack some clones; in the studies checked, an unresolved V gene accounts for under half of them, and the cause for the rest is not known. The sample includes tens of thousands of clones, with less than 85% observed a single time. The top ten clones comprise more than 2.5% of the sample. Sequenced material: peripheral blood. These receptors all come from a man between 45 and 60 years old with acute or convalescent COVID-19.

The gene calls are TRBV4-2 and TRBJ2-1; TRBD1 agrees at 11 bases. V lost 3 bases to trimming and J lost 7 bases; unmatched junction nucleotides: 8. Looked up from germline, CDR1 is LGHNA and CDR2 is YNFKEQ. CDR3 length: 16 amino acids. The CDR3 loop is CASSQETGQGVNEQFF. Here the CDR3 DNA reads TGTGCCAGCAGCCAGGAAACGGGACAGGGGGTAAATGAGCAGTTCTTC.

This chain links TRBV18 with TRBJ1-6; maybe TRBD1 (5 bases). CDR3 length: 17 residues. Germline CDR1 and CDR2: KGHSH and LQKENI. V lost 3 bases to trimming and J lost 4 bases, with 16 bases between them. In DNA form, the CDR3 reads TGTGCCAGCTCACCGTTGGACATCCGAACTTATAATTCACCCCTCCACTTT. Protein sequence: CASSPLDIRTYNSPLHF. The full variable domain, completed using reference TRBV18 and TRBJ1-6, is NAGVMQNPRHLVRRRGQEARLRCSPMKGHSHVYWYRQLPEEGLKFMVYLQKENIIDESGMPKERFSAEFPKEGPSILRIQQVVRGDSAAYFCASSPLDIRTYNSPLHFGNGTRLTVT.

CDR3 nucleotide sequence: TGTGCCAGCAGCTTGACCGGGACAGAGGGGCAGTTCTTC. It yields the protein CASSLTGTEGQFF. This chain joins TRBV7-3 and TRBJ2-1; 7 bases line up with TRBD1. Trimming took 3 bases from V and 12 from J; bases not matched to a gene: 8. The CDR3 consists of 13 residues. Germline V lookup: CDR1 SGHTA, CDR2 FQGTGA.

CDR3 sequence reads: CASSHVTTSGRAHEQYF. CDR3 bases: TGCGCCAGCAGCCACGTGACGACTAGCGGGAGGGCCCACGAGCAGTACTTC. V gene TRBV4-1 combines with J gene TRBJ2-7; 14 bases align to TRBD2. J lost 5 bases, V lost 3 bases, and 9 bases had no gene match. CDR1 is MGHRA and CDR2 is YSYEKL in the germline V gene. The CDR3 sequence is 17 residues long.

The V and J genes are TRBV28 and TRBJ2-7; TRBD2 matches 11 bases. V lost 6 bases and J lost 3; bases outside the gene matches: 7. From germline, CDR1 is MDHEN and CDR2 SYDVKM. The CDR3 has 15 amino acids. The CDR3 DNA sequence: TGTGCCAGCAGACTTACTAGCGGGAGAAGCTACGAGCAGTACTTC. Amino acid sequence: CASRLTSGRSYEQYF.

The chain uses TRBV6-5 and TRBJ2-4; TRBD1 matches 7 bases. In germline, CDR1 is MNHEY, CDR2 SVGAGI. V was pared by 5 bases and J by 1 base, with 5 bases of the junction left unmatched. The CDR3 length is 15 residues. CDR3 DNA: TGTGCCAGCAGTCCCGGACAGGCGGCCAAAAACATTCAGTACTTC. It codes for CASSPGQAAKNIQYF.

This clone was seen a few times. The rearrangement uses TRBV20-1 and TRBJ1-2; possible D gene TRBD1, 5 bases. V lost 5 bases and J lost 4, with 8 bases in between. The CDR3 consists of 11 residues. Germline V gene sequence: CDR1 DFQATT, CDR2 SNEGSKA (reference sequence). CDR3 in amino acids: CSAQGTYGYTF. In DNA, the CDR3 is TGCAGTGCTCAGGGCACCTATGGCTACACCTTC.

The rearrangement uses TRBV9 and TRBJ1-1; TRBD1 matches 9 bases. Germline V gene lookup returns CDR1 SGDLS and CDR2 YYNGEE. The J segment lost 1 base and the V segment lost 0 bases, leaving 1 base of the junction unmatched. The CDR3 is made up of 15 amino acids. The CDR3 region has the DNA TGTGCCAGCAGCGTAGAGGGACAGGGGAACACTGAAGCTTTCTTT. The encoded protein is CASSVEGQGNTEAFF.

The rearrangement links TRBV11-3 to TRBJ2-1, with 9 bases that match TRBD2. Germline CDR1 reads SGHNT; CDR2 reads YENEEA. The CDR3 is 17 amino acids. Losses at the gene ends were 5 bases for V and 4 bases for J; bases not matched to a gene: 12. The CDR3 loop reads CASSPRGSSGIYNEQFF. CDR3 DNA: TGTGCCAGCAGCCCCAGGGGTTCTAGCGGGATATACAATGAGCAGTTCTTC.

The gene calls are TRBV23-1 and TRBJ2-3; D is ambiguous. TRBV23-1 is treated as an ORF (open reading frame) with a function not yet certain. The CDR3 covers 17 residues. The V end was cut by 0 bases, the J end by 0 bases, with 13 bases between. This CDR3 reads CASSQSLVNTSTDTQYF. The CDR3 DNA reads as TGCGCCAGCAGTCAATCTCTCGTCAATACTAGCACAGATACGCAGTATTTT.

The chain links TRBV7-3 to TRBJ1-1; TRBD1 matches at 12 bases. The CDR3 sequence is 16 residues long. Per the germline V gene, CDR1 is SGHTA and CDR2 is FQGTGA. After removal of 2 bases from V and 5 bases from J, the junction contained 6 bases not matched to a gene. CDR3 in amino acids: CASSLYGTGGRTEAFF. The CDR3 bases are TGTGCCAGCAGCTTATATGGGACAGGGGGCCGGACTGAAGCTTTCTTT.

The gene calls are TRBV15 and TRBJ2-5, with a weak D call TRBD1 (6 bases). Deletions cut 5 bases from V and 0 bases from J, with 28 bases between. This CDR3 comprises 20 residues. The V gene's germline CDR1 is LNHNV and CDR2 YYDKDF (reference sequence). CDR3: CATSGRKQGTLPSYQETQYF. For the CDR3, the DNA is TGTGCCACCAGCGGTCGTAAACAGGGAACTCTTCCCTCGTACCAAGAGACCCAGTACTTC.

The table lists this clone with a few counts. The chain combines TRBV5-1 with TRBJ2-1; 15 bases are a match to TRBD2. CDR1 and CDR2 from the germline V gene are SGHRS and YFSETQ. CDR3 length: 17 residues. Trimming took 4 bases from V and 7 from J; bases not matched to a gene: 9. In nucleotides, the CDR3 is TGCGCCAGCAGCCCCGGACTAGCGGGGGGGTTAGTTAATGAGCAGTTCTTC. It specifies CASSPGLAGGLVNEQFF. Together with reference TRBV5-1 and TRBJ2-1, the CDR3 gives the full variable domain: KAGVTQTPRYLIKTRGQQVTLSCSPISGHRSVSWYQQTPGQGLQFLFEYFSETQRNKGNFPGRFSGRQFSNSRSEMNVSTLELGDSALYLCASSPGLAGGLVNEQFFGPGTRLTVL.

This rearrangement joins TRBV9 to TRBJ1-1; 7 positions match TRBD1. CDR1 and CDR2 from the germline V gene are SGDLS and YYNGEE. This CDR3 contains 16 residues. Losses at the gene ends were 0 bases for V and 2 bases for J; bases not matched to a gene: 7. CDR3 coding DNA: TGTGCCAGCAGCGTAGCTTCTTCAGGGGGAAACACTGAAGCTTTCTTT. Amino acid sequence: CASSVASSGGNTEAFF.

The table lists this clone with a few counts. The chain joins TRBV3-1 (or the pseudogene TRBV3-2) to TRBJ2-5; 8 nucleotides match TRBD2. V lost 4 bases to trimming and J lost 4 bases; unmatched junction nucleotides: 2. In germline, CDR1 is LGHDT, CDR2 YNNKEL (reference sequence). The CDR3 totals 13 residues. The CDR3 DNA reads as TGTGCCAGCAGCCCGGGACTAGTAGAGACCCAGTACTTC. Amino acid sequence: CASSPGLVETQYF.

V is TRBV2 and J is TRBJ2-7; 7 bases are shared with TRBD1. CDR1 and CDR2 from the germline V gene are SNHLY and FYNNEI. The CDR3 totals 14 residues. J was trimmed by 5 bases and V by 3 bases; bases with no gene match: 7. CDR3 sequence reads: CASSDPTGYNEQYF. CDR3 nucleotide sequence: TGTGCCAGCAGTGACCCGACAGGGTACAACGAGCAGTACTTC.

The chain recombines TRBV28 with TRBJ2-7; 9 bases are a match to TRBD1. The CDR3 is made up of 18 amino acids. Looked up from germline, CDR1 is MDHEN and CDR2 is SYDVKM. V lost 2 bases and J lost 2; bases outside the gene matches: 13. The CDR3 here is CASSLGTGIGLSTYEQYF. Here the CDR3 DNA reads TGTGCCAGCAGTTTAGGGACAGGGATAGGGCTTTCTACCTACGAGCAGTACTTC.

The chain carries TRBV6-6 and TRBJ2-1; 9 bases are shared with TRBD1. The CDR3 length is 13 residues. Germline trimming cut 10 bases from V and 6 bases from J; bases unmatched to any gene: 7. Per germline, CDR1 MNHNY and CDR2 SVGAGI (reference sequence). DNA of the CDR3: TGTGCCACCCGACAGGGGGGGTCCAATGAGCAGTTCTTC. This translates into CATRQGGSNEQFF.

The rearrangement joins TRBV28 to TRBJ1-3; TRBD1 matches at 7 bases. Germline CDR1 reads MDHEN; CDR2 reads SYDVKM. Trimming took 10 bases from V and 4 from J; bases not matched to a gene: 4. This CDR3 is 12 amino acids long. CDR3 protein: CATTDRGNTIYF. The CDR3 region has the DNA TGTGCCACGACGGACAGGGGAAACACCATATATTTT.

The chain employs TRBV20-1 and TRBJ1-2; D unresolved. Trimming removed 6 bases from V and 3 bases from J, with 8 bases in between. The germline V gene encodes CDR1 DFQATT and CDR2 SNEGSKA (reference sequence). This CDR3 region has 11 residues. In DNA, the CDR3 is TGCAGTGCGTCCCCCGACTATGGCTACACCTTC. Translated: CSASPDYGYTF.

This clone appeared a single time. Here the CDR3 DNA reads TGCGCCAGCAGCGAGACCGGGACAGCTAACTATGGCTACACCTTC. Translated, it gives CASSETGTANYGYTF. The chain carries TRBV4-1 and TRBJ1-2; 7 bases are shared with TRBD1. The CDR3 is made up of 15 amino acids. CDR1 and CDR2 from the germline V gene are MGHRA and YSYEKL. After removal of 5 bases from V and 0 bases from J, the junction contained 6 bases not matched to a gene.

The J gene is TRBJ1-1, the V gene TRBV6-2 or TRBV6-3, with D perhaps TRBD1 (5 bases). The germline CDR1 and CDR2 sequences are MNHEY and SVGEGT. V was shortened by 5 bases and J by 3 bases, with 10 bases between the two germline ends. This CDR3 is 13 amino acids long. Written as DNA, the CDR3 is TGTGCCAGCAGTCCGACAGCTTACACTGAAGCTTTCTTT. As protein: CASSPTAYTEAFF.